Included here is one TCR beta chain sequence, with context. The data stem from a study of blood T cell repertoires in COVID-19. About the study: Some COVID-19 samples were acute and others convalescent; all came from the United States, Italy and Spain.

Trimming cost V 0 bases and J 1 base; bases outside gene matches: 14. Per germline, CDR1 SGHRS and CDR2 YFSETQ. The CDR3 is 20 residues long. Source study methods: Reference gene primer amplification in the assay estimated nucleated cell counts. Using immunoSEQ multiplex PCR, the repertoire was profiled, and TCRdb retains in-frame clones only, with some absent. That table gives V, J and clone size, and the DNA gave D and trimming. The sample has 380,000 or so clones; over 75% are singletons. Membership in each cohort depended on participant-reported clinical history. The source material was PBMCs or T cells enriched from blood (not recorded which). The rearrangement uses TRBV5-1 and TRBJ2-3; the match to TRBD1 covers 10 bases. The sequence was obtained from a man aged 25 to 45 who had recovered from COVID-19. The CDR3 is CASSLAESGQGLWGTDTQYF. The CDR3 DNA follows: TGCGCCAGCAGCTTGGCCGAATCGGGACAGGGGTTATGGGGCACAGATACGCAGTATTTT.